The clone carrying this T cell receptor (beta chain) appeared a few times. Antigen unknown. Every sample yielded at least 6.5 million isolated PBMCs. Using a J-beta primer mix together with a sample-barcoded 5' primer, a second PCR was run for roughly 6 to 11 cycles. Each cDNA molecule was tagged by a template-switch adaptor with 12 random nucleotides. TCRdb ran MiXCR on the 5' RACE reads and lists one entry per CDR3 protein. The sample yields fewer than 750,000 distinct CDR3 sequences, about 51% seen once. This entry is derived from a study of blood T cells in healthy people across ages. Study results and limitations: Diversity estimated from one million T cells was considered an underestimate.

CDR1 and CDR2 (germline): ENHRY, SYGVKD. The CDR3 runs 18 residues. Trimming removed 0 bases from V and 7 bases from J; junction bases left unmatched: 12. The J gene is TRBJ1-1, the V gene TRBV10-3, with TRBD1 matching over 12 bases. Sequenced: blood. The clonotype originates from a woman at least 80 years old in good health. For the CDR3, the DNA is TGTGCCATCAGTGAGTCGTTTGGGACAGGGGGCGAGGACGGTGAAGCTTTCTTT. It translates to CAISESFGTGGEDGEAFF.